This is a list of T cell receptor beta chains from one sample in a study of shared clonotypes between healthy human individuals. Sequencing was performed with immunoSEQ multiplex PCR; in TCRdb, only in-frame clones are kept and a portion is missing. The sample has around 2,000,000 clones; 85% to 95% are singletons. The sequencing input was naive CD4+ T cells sorted from blood. These TCRs come from a man younger than 35 in good health. Both conserved end residues are part of each CDR3. The D gene is left open where the match is weak. Not every row has a clone size; where given, it reads once, few, many or a size class.

cdr3_length: 14; d_call: TRBD1; v_call: TRBV6-1; j_call: TRBJ2-7; clone_size: -; cdr3_nt: TGTGCCAGCAGGACGGGGACAGGGACCTACGAGCAGTACTTC; cdr3_aa: CASRTGTGTYEQYF
cdr3_length: 17; d_call: TRBD2; v_call: TRBV2; j_call: TRBJ2-2; clone_size: -; cdr3_nt: TGTGCCAGCAGTAGGACTAGCGGGGGGGCCGGAACCGGGGAGCTGTTTTTT; cdr3_aa: CASSRTSGGAGTGELFF
cdr3_length: 13; d_call: -; v_call: TRBV5-1; j_call: TRBJ1-2; clone_size: -; cdr3_nt: TGCGCCAGCAGCTCGACAGTTAACTATGGCTACACCTTC; cdr3_aa: CASSSTVNYGYTF
cdr3_length: 14; d_call: -; v_call: TRBV11-3; j_call: TRBJ2-5; clone_size: -; cdr3_nt: TGTGCCAGCAGCTTAGTCGGGGGACAAGGGACCCAGTACTTC; cdr3_aa: CASSLVGGQGTQYF
cdr3_length: 13; d_call: -; v_call: TRBV5-4; j_call: TRBJ1-1; clone_size: -; cdr3_nt: TGTGCCAGCAGCACCGACATGAACACTGAAGCTTTCTTT; cdr3_aa: CASSTDMNTEAFF
cdr3_length: 14; d_call: TRBD1; v_call: TRBV10-3; j_call: TRBJ2-5; clone_size: once; cdr3_nt: TGTGCCATCAGTCAGGACAGGGTGGGTGAGACCCAGTACTTC; cdr3_aa: CAISQDRVGETQYF
cdr3_length: 13; d_call: -; v_call: TRBV5-5; j_call: TRBJ2-3; clone_size: few; cdr3_nt: TGTGCCAGCAGCTTCGGCGAGGCAGATACGCAGTATTTT; cdr3_aa: CASSFGEADTQYF
cdr3_length: 15; d_call: -; v_call: TRBV5-6; j_call: TRBJ2-1; clone_size: -; cdr3_nt: TGTGCCAGCAGCTTCCTGTCGGGATCGGGCAATGAGCAGTTCTTC; cdr3_aa: CASSFLSGSGNEQFF
cdr3_length: 14; d_call: TRBD1; v_call: TRBV6-5; j_call: TRBJ1-1; clone_size: -; cdr3_nt: TGTGCCAGCAGTCGGGACAGGGGGTACGCTGAAGCTTTCTTT; cdr3_aa: CASSRDRGYAEAFF
cdr3_length: 13; d_call: -; v_call: TRBV2; j_call: TRBJ1-3; clone_size: -; cdr3_nt: TGTGCCAGCCAGTACAGTACTGGAAACACCATATATTTT; cdr3_aa: CASQYSTGNTIYF
cdr3_length: 15; d_call: -; v_call: TRBV4-3; j_call: TRBJ1-6; clone_size: -; cdr3_nt: TGCGCCAGCAGCCAAGATCGGGGGAACTTATCACCCCTCCACTTT; cdr3_aa: CASSQDRGNLSPLHF
cdr3_length: 10; d_call: -; v_call: TRBV11-3; j_call: TRBJ1-5; clone_size: few; cdr3_nt: TGTGCCAGCAGAGGCCAGCCCCAGCATTTT; cdr3_aa: CASRGQPQHF
cdr3_length: 13; d_call: -; v_call: TRBV2; j_call: TRBJ2-1; clone_size: -; cdr3_nt: TGTGCCAGCAGACTAGAGATGTACAATGAGCAGTTCTTC; cdr3_aa: CASRLEMYNEQFF
cdr3_length: 14; d_call: TRBD2; v_call: TRBV4-2; j_call: TRBJ2-3; clone_size: once; cdr3_nt: TGTGCCAGCAACCCGGCTAGCGGACAAGATACGCAGTATTTT; cdr3_aa: CASNPASGQDTQYF
cdr3_length: 15; d_call: TRBD1; v_call: TRBV28; j_call: TRBJ2-7; clone_size: -; cdr3_nt: TGTGCCAGCAGTCCCCGGACAGGGGCGACCTACGAGCAGTACTTC; cdr3_aa: CASSPRTGATYEQYF
cdr3_length: 13; d_call: -; v_call: TRBV6-6; j_call: TRBJ1-4; clone_size: -; cdr3_nt: TGTGCCAGCAGCCCCGGGGGCGAGCGAAAACTGTTTTTT; cdr3_aa: CASSPGGERKLFF
cdr3_length: 13; d_call: -; v_call: TRBV7-9; j_call: TRBJ2-7; clone_size: -; cdr3_nt: TGTGCCAGCAGCTTAGACCAGGCCGGCGAGCAGTACTTC; cdr3_aa: CASSLDQAGEQYF
cdr3_length: 15; d_call: -; v_call: TRBV19; j_call: TRBJ2-1; clone_size: -; cdr3_nt: TGTGCCAGTAACATCCCGTCCCTTGGCCCAAATGAGCAGTTCTTC; cdr3_aa: CASNIPSLGPNEQFF
cdr3_length: 16; d_call: TRBD1; v_call: TRBV4-1; j_call: TRBJ2-5; clone_size: -; cdr3_nt: TGCGCCAGCAGCCACAGAACTACAGGGGGCAGGGAGACCCAGTACTTC; cdr3_aa: CASSHRTTGGRETQYF
cdr3_length: 17; d_call: -; v_call: TRBV14; j_call: TRBJ2-1; clone_size: -; cdr3_nt: TGTGCCAGCAGCCAAGCGAGTGGACGGCACTCCTACAATGAGCAGTTCTTC; cdr3_aa: CASSQASGRHSYNEQFF
cdr3_length: 13; d_call: TRBD1; v_call: TRBV14; j_call: TRBJ1-1; clone_size: -; cdr3_nt: TGTGCCAGCAGCCTCAGGGGGGTCCCTGAAGCTTTCTTT; cdr3_aa: CASSLRGVPEAFF
cdr3_length: 17; d_call: -; v_call: TRBV19; j_call: TRBJ2-7; clone_size: -; cdr3_nt: TGTGCCAGTAGTCCGAACACAGGGGCGGGAAGGCTCTACGAGCAGTACTTC; cdr3_aa: CASSPNTGAGRLYEQYF
cdr3_length: 14; d_call: -; v_call: TRBV6-6; j_call: TRBJ1-1; clone_size: -; cdr3_nt: TGTGCCAGCAGTTCAGACAGGCCCAACACTGAAGCTTTCTTT; cdr3_aa: CASSSDRPNTEAFF
cdr3_length: 16; d_call: TRBD1; v_call: TRBV19; j_call: TRBJ2-1; clone_size: -; cdr3_nt: TGTGCCAGTAGTATTGGGACAGGGTCCCTCTACAATGAGCAGTTCTTC; cdr3_aa: CASSIGTGSLYNEQFF
cdr3_length: 14; d_call: -; v_call: TRBV18; j_call: TRBJ2-2; clone_size: -; cdr3_nt: TGTGCCAGCTCACCGGGACACCACACCGGGGAGCTGTTTTTT; cdr3_aa: CASSPGHHTGELFF
cdr3_length: 15; d_call: TRBD1; v_call: TRBV5-1; j_call: TRBJ2-7; clone_size: -; cdr3_nt: TGCGCCAGCAGCCTGGACCAGGGGGCCAGGTACGAGCAGTACTTC; cdr3_aa: CASSLDQGARYEQYF
cdr3_length: 17; d_call: TRBD2; v_call: TRBV4-1; j_call: TRBJ2-1; clone_size: -; cdr3_nt: TGCGCCAGCAGCCAAGCTCCTCATAGCGGGGGGGCCAATGAGCAGTTCTTC; cdr3_aa: CASSQAPHSGGANEQFF
cdr3_length: 15; d_call: TRBD1; v_call: TRBV11-2; j_call: TRBJ1-6; clone_size: -; cdr3_nt: TGTGCCAGCAGCTTAGAGGGGGACAGTGCTTCACCCCTCCACTTT; cdr3_aa: CASSLEGDSASPLHF
cdr3_length: 14; d_call: TRBD1; v_call: TRBV13; j_call: TRBJ1-2; clone_size: -; cdr3_nt: TGTGCCAGCAGCTTATACAGGGGCTCCTATGGCTACACCTTC; cdr3_aa: CASSLYRGSYGYTF